This T cell receptor beta chain was obtained from a study of blood T cells in healthy people across ages. This clonotype was recorded a few times. The length of the CDR3 is 15 residues. J lost 3 bases, V lost 6 bases, and 6 bases had no gene match. CDR1 and CDR2 from the germline V gene are MNHEY and SVGAGI. Primers used in a second PCR of roughly 6 to 12 cycles were a sample-barcoded 5' primer and a J-beta primer mix. One entry per CDR3 protein, called by TCRdb with MiXCR from the 5' RACE reads. Among about a million distinct CDR3 sequences listed, about two fifths were seen once. The receptor comes from a man aged 18 to 29 in good health. The rearrangement uses TRBV6-5 and TRBJ2-4, with 9 bases lining up with TRBD1. The sequenced sample was blood. The chain's CDR3 is CASRPQGAYKNIQYF. CDR3 nucleotide sequence: TGTGCCAGCAGGCCACAGGGGGCATACAAAAACATTCAGTACTTC.